These 15 T cell receptor beta chains share one sample of origin, sequenced in a study of shared clonotypes between healthy human individuals. In the naive CD8 group, cells lacked CD45RO and were positively selected for CCR7, so terminally differentiated effector memory CD45RA+ cells were left out. Sequencing used immunoSEQ multiplex PCR; TCRdb keeps in-frame clones, though not all of them. Found here are over 2 million clones, around 96% of them singletons; the top ten hold more than 0.95%. Input material: naive CD8+ T cells sorted from blood. Every receptor here comes from a young man in good health.

The chain joins TRBV5-6 to TRBJ2-3; TRBD1 agrees at 8 bases. CDR1 and CDR2 from the germline V gene are SGHDT and YYEEEE. With 1 base clipped from V and 3 bases from J, the junction kept 10 bases outside the gene matches. This CDR3 comprises 17 residues. CDR3 coding DNA: TGTGCCAGCAGCTTGTCCGACAGGGGCCTATGGACAGATACGCAGTATTTT. Protein product: CASSLSDRGLWTDTQYF.

The chain employs TRBV7-6 and TRBJ2-1, with TRBD2 identical over 8 bases. The V and J ends lost 1 base and 10 bases, in that order; junction bases with no gene match: 6. The CDR3 runs to 14 residues. Germline assignment: CDR1 SGHVS and CDR2 FNYEAQ. CDR3 sequence reads: CASSLGGGRTEQFF. The CDR3 DNA follows: TGTGCCAGCAGCTTAGGTGGCGGGAGGACGGAGCAGTTCTTC.

Concerning this clone: Other DNA sequences in the same sample also yield this CDR3. This chain joins TRBV6-5 and TRBJ1-5; D gene unclear. CDR1 and CDR2 from the germline V gene are MNHEY and SVGAGI. The V end was cut by 0 bases, the J end by 5 bases, with 5 bases between. The length of the CDR3 is 13 residues. CDR3 in amino acids: CASSYSTDQPQHF. CDR3 in DNA: TGTGCCAGCAGTTACTCGACTGATCAGCCCCAGCATTTT.

This chain joins TRBV4-3 and TRBJ2-7; TRBD1 agrees at 12 bases. CDR1 and CDR2 (germline): LGHNA, YSLEER. The CDR3 length is 18 residues. The junction had 15 bases not matched to a gene; V was cut back by 4 bases and J by 5 bases. Here the CDR3 DNA reads TGCGCCAGCAGCCGTTTAACCGGGACAGGGGGCGCAGGAAACGAGCAGTACTTC. Its protein product is CASSRLTGTGGAGNEQYF.

CDR3 region: CASSTTPGLNTGELFF. CDR3 in DNA: TGCGCCAGCAGCACCACACCAGGGTTGAACACCGGGGAGCTGTTTTTT. The rearrangement joins TRBV5-1 to TRBJ2-2; D is perhaps TRBD1 (5 bases). The CDR3 has 16 amino acids. Germline-derived CDR1 and CDR2 are SGHRS and YFSETQ. Trimming took 4 bases from V and 1 from J, leaving 14 bases between them.

The J gene is TRBJ2-3, the V gene TRBV7-9, with D possibly TRBD1 on 6 matching bases. Trimming left V 0 bases short and J 5 bases short, with 12 bases between. The germline V gene encodes CDR1 SEHNR and CDR2 FQNEAQ (reference sequence). The CDR3 extends over 15 amino acids. Written as DNA, the CDR3 is TGTGCCAGCAGCTTAGCCATAACAGGGTTAGATACGCAGTATTTT. Protein sequence: CASSLAITGLDTQYF. Drawing the rest from reference TRBV7-9 and TRBJ2-3, the complete variable domain is DTGVSQNPRHKITKRGQNVTFRCDPISEHNRLYWYRQTLGQGPEFLTYFQNEAQLEKSRLLSDRFSAERPKGSFSTLEIQRTEQGDSAMYLCASSLAITGLDTQYFGPGTRLTVL.

The sample holds one count of this clone. The chain is built from TRBV6-6 and TRBJ2-1, with no clear D. Deletions cut 2 bases from V and 2 bases from J, with 13 bases between. The CDR3 contains 16 residues. CDR1 MNHNY and CDR2 SVGAGI come from the germline V gene (reference sequence). CDR3 residues: CASSYTTSDAYNEQFF. The CDR3 DNA is TGTGCCAGCAGTTACACAACCTCGGACGCCTACAATGAGCAGTTCTTC.

This chain uses TRBV19 with TRBJ2-1; D is unresolved. CDR1 and CDR2 from the germline V gene are LNHDA and SQIVND (reference sequence). V was pared by 5 bases and J by 0 bases, with 11 bases between. The CDR3 loop spans 15 amino acids. Here the CDR3 DNA reads TGTGCCAGTAGTGCCTTACTGAGCTCCTACAATGAGCAGTTCTTC. It yields the protein CASSALLSSYNEQFF.

Turning to this clone: The sample contains more than one DNA sequence encoding this CDR3. V usage is TRBV11-3 and J usage is TRBJ2-3; D is unclear. In germline, CDR1 is SGHNT, CDR2 YENEEA. The CDR3 spans 13 residues. Between the trimmed V and J ends, which lost 0 bases and 5 bases, there was a span of 6 bases. CDR3 nucleotides: TGTGCCAGCAGCTTAGACGGCGAAGATACGCAGTATTTT. It encodes CASSLDGEDTQYF.

This chain uses TRBV9 with TRBJ2-3; 9 nucleotides line up with TRBD2. The CDR3 totals 16 residues. Trimming removed 4 bases from V and 1 base from J; junction bases left unmatched: 7. Germline V gives CDR1 SGDLS, CDR2 YYNGEE. In nucleotides, the CDR3 is TGTGCCAGCAGCCCCTATAGCGGGGGCCGCACAGATACGCAGTATTTT. It codes for CASSPYSGGRTDTQYF.

The rearrangement joins TRBV10-3 to TRBJ2-7; possibly TRBD1 for D (6 bases). With 0 bases removed from V and 4 bases from J, the gap between germline ends came to 19 bases. The CDR3 has 17 amino acids. Germline lookup yields CDR1 ENHRY and CDR2 SYGVKD. CDR3 region: CAISESQGQLSRYEQYF. The CDR3 nucleotides are TGTGCCATCAGTGAGTCGCAGGGGCAGTTGAGCCGTTACGAGCAGTACTTC.

V usage is TRBV5-1 and J usage is TRBJ2-7; D tentatively reads TRBD1 or TRBD2 (6 bases each). V was shortened by 2 bases and J by 2 bases, with 17 bases between the two germline ends. CDR3 length: 16 amino acids. Per the germline V gene, CDR1 is SGHRS and CDR2 is YFSETQ. Here the CDR3 DNA reads TGCGCCAGCAGCTTACAGGGACCGCCGGGGGCCTACGAGCAGTACTTC. Translation gives CASSLQGPPGAYEQYF.

The chain couples TRBV13 to TRBJ2-7; 9 nucleotides match TRBD2. V was pared by 1 base and J by 1 base, with 5 bases of the junction left unmatched. Germline CDR1 PRHDT, CDR2 FYEKMQ (reference sequence). The CDR3 covers 16 residues. CDR3: CASSLDGLASSYEQYF. As DNA, the CDR3 is TGTGCCAGCAGCTTAGATGGACTAGCGAGTTCCTACGAGCAGTACTTC.

The V and J genes are TRBV29-1 and TRBJ1-2, with D tentatively TRBD1 (5 bases). This CDR3 is 12 amino acids long. CDR1 and CDR2 (germline): SQVTM, ANQGSEA. V shed 1 base and J shed 7 bases, with 10 bases lying between them. CDR3 DNA sequence: TGCAGCGTTGAAGGGAACGGGGCTGGCTACACCTTC. Translated, it gives CSVEGNGAGYTF.

V is TRBV11-2 and J is TRBJ2-7; D remains ambiguous. Deletions cut 0 bases from V and 4 bases from J, with 13 bases between. Germline CDR1 is SGHAT and CDR2 is FQNNGV. The CDR3 sequence is 15 residues long. Here the CDR3 DNA reads TGTGCCAGCAGCTTAGATCCGACCCCCGGTTACGAGCAGTACTTC. Translated, it gives CASSLDPTPGYEQYF.